The 10 T cell receptor beta chains below come from one sample, sequenced in a study of cytomegalovirus exposure and HLA in healthy donors. Measured with immunoSEQ multiplex PCR; TCRdb has only the in-frame clones, and not every one. The sample includes 250,000 or so clones, 85% to 90% seen only once; the top ten take approximately 0.34%. The material sequenced was PBMCs. These receptors originate from a woman between 18 and 29 years old in good health and CMV-seronegative.

The chain joins TRBV27 to TRBJ1-5; the D is unclear. CDR1 MNHEY and CDR2 SMNVEV come from the germline V gene (reference sequence). V lost 10 bases and J lost 6, with 16 bases in between. The CDR3 spans 13 residues. The CDR3 region is CATRSGSAQPQHF. In DNA, the CDR3 is TGTGCCACCCGATCGGGGTCCGCTCAGCCCCAGCATTTT.

The rearrangement joins TRBV6-6 to TRBJ2-7; D perhaps matches TRBD1 (6 bases). Per germline, CDR1 MNHNY and CDR2 SVGAGI (reference sequence). Between the trimmed V and J ends, which lost 2 bases and 4 bases, there was a span of 9 bases. The CDR3 covers 13 residues. The CDR3 sequence is CASSYEGVYEQYV. The CDR3 DNA is TGTGCCAGCAGTTACGAGGGGGTTTACGAGCAGTACGTC.

The chain carries TRBV18 and TRBJ1-3; no reliable D call. Germline V gene lookup returns CDR1 KGHSH and CDR2 LQKENI. Deletions cut 0 bases from V and 8 bases from J, with 17 bases between. This CDR3 is 16 amino acids long. The DNA of the CDR3 is TGTGCCAGCTCACCACCTGGTTTCAGACATTGGGACACCATATATTTT. Translating it yields CASSPPGFRHWDTIYF.

CDR3 DNA: TGTGCCAGCAGCGTAGGGTTGAGGCGGGAGCAAGAGACCCAGTACTTC. The encoded protein is CASSVGLRREQETQYF. V usage is TRBV9 and J usage is TRBJ2-5; 7 positions agree with TRBD2. Germline values: CDR1 SGDLS, CDR2 YYNGEE. V gave up 0 bases and J gave up 2 bases; unmatched junction bases: 7. The CDR3 is 16 amino acids.

The V call is TRBV28, the J call TRBJ1-4; TRBD1 agrees at 8 bases. The V gene end was trimmed by 2 bases and the J gene end by 7 bases; junction bases not matched to a gene: 6. The germline V gene encodes CDR1 MDHEN and CDR2 SYDVKM. The CDR3 is 15 residues long. The CDR3 DNA is TGTGCCAGCAGTTTAACAGGGGGAGTGAGTGAAAAACTGTTTTTT. Translated, it gives CASSLTGGVSEKLFF. The full variable domain, rest sourced from reference TRBV28 and TRBJ1-4, is DVKVTQSSRYLVKRTGEKVFLECVQDMDHENMFWYRQDPGLGLRLIYFSYDVKMKEKGDIPEGYSVSREKKERFSLILESASTNQTSMYLCASSLTGGVSEKLFFGSGTQLSVL.

The V and J genes are TRBV7-9 and TRBJ2-7; unclear D gene. V lost 3 bases and J 3 bases, leaving 9 bases between the germline ends. CDR3 length: 13 amino acids. The germline V gene encodes CDR1 SEHNR and CDR2 FQNEAQ (reference sequence). The CDR3 bases are TGTGCCAGCAGCTTCCCTCAGGACTACGAGCAGTACTTC. It specifies CASSFPQDYEQYF.

This chain uses TRBV28 with TRBJ2-3, with a possible D match to TRBD1 (5 bases). The germline CDR1 and CDR2 sequences are MDHEN and SYDVKM. The CDR3 has 16 amino acids. V was clipped by 6 bases and J by 2 bases, with 18 bases between them. The CDR3 protein is CASSPGQGMITDTQYF. CDR3 DNA sequence: TGTGCCAGCAGCCCAGGACAAGGGATGATCACAGATACGCAGTATTTT.

This clone appeared once. This chain links TRBV7-2 with TRBJ2-7; 7 nucleotides line up with TRBD2. With 4 bases clipped from V and 6 bases from J, the junction kept 9 bases outside the gene matches. CDR3 length: 14 residues. Germline V CDR1 and CDR2: SGHTA, FQGNSA. The chain's CDR3 is CASSSGTTGSEQYF. The CDR3 DNA follows: TGTGCCAGCAGCTCCGGGACTACCGGGTCCGAGCAGTACTTC.

There are a few counts of this clone. The chain links TRBV4-3 to TRBJ2-7, with a weak D call TRBD1 (5 bases). The germline V and J ends were trimmed by 1 base and 2 bases, with 12 bases remaining between them. This CDR3 spans 15 amino acids. Germline values: CDR1 LGHNA, CDR2 YSLEER. In DNA, the CDR3 is TGCGCCAGCAGCCAAGTCTTGGTAGGGGCCTACGAGCAGTACTTC. It is translated as CASSQVLVGAYEQYF.

The gene calls are TRBV28 and TRBJ2-2; D remains unclear. Germline V CDR1 and CDR2: MDHEN, SYDVKM. The CDR3 is 14 amino acids. V lost 2 bases and J lost 8, with 12 bases in between. The CDR3 DNA reads as TGTGCCAGCAGTTTACGGAGAGGCTGGGGGGAGCTGTTTTTT. Protein: CASSLRRGWGELFF. The variable domain in full, completed from reference TRBV28 and TRBJ2-2, reads DVKVTQSSRYLVKRTGEKVFLECVQDMDHENMFWYRQDPGLGLRLIYFSYDVKMKEKGDIPEGYSVSREKKERFSLILESASTNQTSMYLCASSLRRGWGELFFGEGSRLTVL.